A single sample gave rise to the 4 T cell receptor beta chains below, sequenced in a study of blood T cell repertoires in COVID-19. Method: immunoSEQ multiplex PCR; TCRdb's copy keeps in-frame clones and lacks some. The repertoire includes around 150,000 clones, roughly 80% of them detected once, and 11% sits in the top ten. Input material: peripheral blood. The receptors stem from a man in his 60s who had recovered from COVID-19.

V usage is TRBV7-3 and J usage is TRBJ1-1; 9 nucleotides agree with TRBD1. Losses at the gene ends were 5 bases for V and 5 bases for J; bases not matched to a gene: 3. Germline assignment: CDR1 SGHTA and CDR2 FQGTGA. The CDR3 has 13 residues. CDR3 sequence reads: CASSRDRETEAFF. As DNA, the CDR3 is TGTGCCAGCAGCCGGGACAGGGAAACTGAAGCTTTCTTT.

J is TRBJ1-5 and V is TRBV6-2 or TRBV6-3; D gene ambiguous. Trimming stripped 5 bases from V and 0 bases from J, with 5 bases between. The CDR3 extends over 13 amino acids. The germline CDR1 and CDR2 sequences are MNHEY and SVGEGT. In DNA form, the CDR3 reads TGTGCCAGCAGTCCAGATAGCAATCAGCCCCAGCATTTT. Encoded protein: CASSPDSNQPQHF.

The genes are TRBV6-4 and TRBJ2-6; TRBD1 matches 8 bases. The germline CDR1 and CDR2 sequences are MRHNA and SNTAGT. The CDR3 totals 17 residues. The junction had 5 bases not matched to a gene; V was cut back by 2 bases and J by 2 bases. This CDR3 reads CASSDAPGGTGANVLTF. CDR3 coding DNA: TGTGCCAGCAGTGACGCCCCAGGGGGCACTGGGGCCAACGTCCTGACTTTC.

This clone was found once. The chain links TRBV7-9 to TRBJ2-2, with unresolved D. Germline V CDR1 and CDR2: SEHNR, FQNEAQ (reference sequence). The CDR3 extends over 15 amino acids. Trimming removed 5 bases at V and 0 bases at J, with 10 bases between. Here the CDR3 DNA reads TGTGCCAGCAGCGACGACTCAACGAACACCGGGGAGCTGTTTTTT. Its protein product is CASSDDSTNTGELFF.